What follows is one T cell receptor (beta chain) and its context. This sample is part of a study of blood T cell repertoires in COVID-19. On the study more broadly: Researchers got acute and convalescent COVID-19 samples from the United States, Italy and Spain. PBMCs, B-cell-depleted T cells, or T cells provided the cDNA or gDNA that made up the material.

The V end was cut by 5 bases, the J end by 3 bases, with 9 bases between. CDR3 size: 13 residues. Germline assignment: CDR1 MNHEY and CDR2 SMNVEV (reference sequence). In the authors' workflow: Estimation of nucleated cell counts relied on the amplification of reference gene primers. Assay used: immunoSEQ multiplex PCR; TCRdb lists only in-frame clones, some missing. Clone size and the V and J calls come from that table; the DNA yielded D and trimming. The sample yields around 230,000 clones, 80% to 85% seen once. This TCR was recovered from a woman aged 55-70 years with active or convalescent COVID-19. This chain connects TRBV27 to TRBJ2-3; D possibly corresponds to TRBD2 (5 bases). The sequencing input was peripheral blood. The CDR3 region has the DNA TGTGCCAGCAGTGTTAGGGAGACAGATACGCAGTATTTT. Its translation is CASSVRETDTQYF.